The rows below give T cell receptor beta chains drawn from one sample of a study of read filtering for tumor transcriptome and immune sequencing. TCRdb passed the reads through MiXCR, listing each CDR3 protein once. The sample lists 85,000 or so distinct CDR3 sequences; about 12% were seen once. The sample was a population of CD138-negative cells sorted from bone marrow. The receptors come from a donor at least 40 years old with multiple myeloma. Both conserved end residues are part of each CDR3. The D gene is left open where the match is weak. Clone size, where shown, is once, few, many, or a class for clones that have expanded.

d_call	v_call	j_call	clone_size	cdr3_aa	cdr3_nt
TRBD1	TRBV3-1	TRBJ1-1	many	CASSQPGGRTEAFF	TGTGCCAGCAGCCAACCAGGGGGTCGGACTGAAGCTTTCTTT
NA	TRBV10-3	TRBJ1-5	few	CAIRSNPNQPQHF	TGTGCCATCAGGTCGAACCCTAATCAGCCCCAGCATTTT
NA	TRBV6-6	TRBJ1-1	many	CASSYDTEAFF	TGTGCCAGCAGTTACGACACTGAAGCTTTCTTT
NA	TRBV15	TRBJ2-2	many	CATSRGRNTGELFF	TGTGCCACCAGCAGAGGCAGAAACACCGGGGAGCTGTTTTTT
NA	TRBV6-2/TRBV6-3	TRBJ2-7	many	CASSSQSILSYEQYF	TGTGCCAGCAGTTCCCAGAGTATTCTATCCTACGAGCAGTACTTC
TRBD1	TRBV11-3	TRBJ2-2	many	CASSLDGDRGRTGELFF	TGTGCCAGCAGCTTAGATGGGGACAGGGGTCGCACCGGGGAGCTGTTTTTT
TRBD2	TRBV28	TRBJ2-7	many	CASRAGGPTYEQYF	TGTGCCAGCAGAGCGGGAGGCCCGACCTACGAGCAGTACTTC
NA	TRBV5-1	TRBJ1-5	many	CASSLGDYSNQPQHF	TGCGCCAGCAGCTTAGGGGACTATAGCAATCAGCCCCAGCATTTT
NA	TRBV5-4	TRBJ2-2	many	CASSLWAAGELFF	TGTGCCAGCAGCTTGTGGGCAGCCGGGGAGCTGTTTTTT
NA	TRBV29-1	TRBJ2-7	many	CSVFAGGGIYEQYF	TGCAGCGTTTTCGCCGGCGGTGGGATCTACGAGCAGTACTTC
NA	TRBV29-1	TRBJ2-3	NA	CSASLALGTDTQYF	TGCAGCGCCTCACTAGCCCTTGGCACAGATACGCAGTATTTT
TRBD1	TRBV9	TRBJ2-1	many	CASRTGQGENEQFF	TGTGCCAGCAGGACGGGACAGGGAGAGAATGAGCAGTTCTTC
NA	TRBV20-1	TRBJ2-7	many	CSARDPSGGGYEQYF	TGCAGTGCTAGAGATCCTAGCGGAGGGGGTTACGAGCAGTACTTC
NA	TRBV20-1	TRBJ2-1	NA	CSARGATASSYNEQFF	TGCAGTGCTAGGGGAGCCACGGCAAGCTCCTACAATGAGCAGTTCTTC
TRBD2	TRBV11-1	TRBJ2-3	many	CASSFRSSGDTQYF	TGTGCCAGCAGCTTCCGCTCTAGCGGGGATACGCAGTATTTT
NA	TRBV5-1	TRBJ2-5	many	CASSFQTQQETQYF	TGCGCCAGCAGCTTCCAGACCCAACAAGAGACCCAGTACTTC
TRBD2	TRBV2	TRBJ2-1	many	CASSDTTGLAEYNEQFF	TGTGCCAGCAGTGACACTACGGGACTAGCGGAATACAATGAGCAGTTCTTC
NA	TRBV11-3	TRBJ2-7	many	CASSLEVGGTSYEQYF	TGTGCCAGCAGCTTAGAGGTCGGGGGAACGTCCTACGAGCAGTACTTC
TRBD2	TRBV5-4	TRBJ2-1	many	CASSPGLASYNEQFF	TGTGCCAGCAGCCCGGGACTAGCCTCCTACAATGAGCAGTTCTTC
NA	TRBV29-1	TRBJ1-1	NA	CSVDKGSTEAFF	TGCAGCGTTGACAAGGGGAGCACTGAAGCTTTCTTT
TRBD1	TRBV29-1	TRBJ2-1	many	CSVARGSNEQFF	TGCAGCGTAGCCAGGGGGAGCAATGAGCAGTTCTTC
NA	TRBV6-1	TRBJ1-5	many	CASIATAGYSNQPQHF	TGTGCCAGCATCGCGACAGCGGGTTATAGCAATCAGCCCCAGCATTTT
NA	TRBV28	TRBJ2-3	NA	CASSLLRDTQYF	TGTGCCAGCAGTTTACTACGGGATACGCAGTATTTT
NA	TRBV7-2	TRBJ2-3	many	CASSRDGPGDTQYF	TGTGCCAGCAGCCGGGACGGGCCAGGAGATACGCAGTATTTT
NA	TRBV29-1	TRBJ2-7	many	CSVDRGVGEQYF	TGCAGCGTTGACAGGGGGGTCGGGGAGCAGTACTTC
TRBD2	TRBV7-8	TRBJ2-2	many	CASSLTLAGNTGELFF	TGTGCCAGCAGCTTAACACTAGCGGGGAACACCGGGGAGCTGTTTTTT
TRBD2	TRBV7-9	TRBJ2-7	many	CATTAPSGSGYEQYF	TGTGCCACCACAGCTCCAAGCGGGAGCGGGTACGAGCAGTACTTC
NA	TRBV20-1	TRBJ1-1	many	CSAPAVNTEAFF	TGCAGTGCTCCTGCGGTGAACACTGAAGCTTTCTTT
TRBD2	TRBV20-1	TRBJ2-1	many	CSARVTSASSYNEQFF	TGCAGTGCTAGAGTGACTAGCGCCAGCTCCTACAATGAGCAGTTCTTC
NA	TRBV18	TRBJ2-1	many	CASSPPNPKQGNEQFF	TGTGCCAGCTCACCACCGAACCCAAAACAGGGCAATGAGCAGTTCTTC
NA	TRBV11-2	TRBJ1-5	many	CASSLTGTQPQHF	TGTGCCAGCAGCTTAACAGGTACGCAGCCCCAGCATTTT
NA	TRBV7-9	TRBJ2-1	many	CASSFPPGRYEQFF	TGTGCCAGCAGCTTCCCCCCAGGGCGGTATGAGCAGTTCTTC
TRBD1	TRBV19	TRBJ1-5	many	CASSGTGAQPQHF	TGTGCCAGTAGTGGTACAGGGGCCCAGCCCCAGCATTTT
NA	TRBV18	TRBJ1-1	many	CASSPRQHNTEAFF	TGTGCCAGCTCACCAAGGCAGCATAACACTGAAGCTTTCTTT
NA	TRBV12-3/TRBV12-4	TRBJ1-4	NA	CASRPGSGREKLFF	TGTGCCAGCAGACCCGGTTCAGGGCGGGAAAAACTGTTTTTT
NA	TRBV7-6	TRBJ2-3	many	CASGRFGSTDTQYF	TGTGCCAGCGGTAGGTTCGGGAGCACAGATACGCAGTATTTT
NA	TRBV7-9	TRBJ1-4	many	CASSLGQNNEKLFF	TGTGCCAGCAGCTTAGGACAGAACAATGAAAAACTGTTTTTT